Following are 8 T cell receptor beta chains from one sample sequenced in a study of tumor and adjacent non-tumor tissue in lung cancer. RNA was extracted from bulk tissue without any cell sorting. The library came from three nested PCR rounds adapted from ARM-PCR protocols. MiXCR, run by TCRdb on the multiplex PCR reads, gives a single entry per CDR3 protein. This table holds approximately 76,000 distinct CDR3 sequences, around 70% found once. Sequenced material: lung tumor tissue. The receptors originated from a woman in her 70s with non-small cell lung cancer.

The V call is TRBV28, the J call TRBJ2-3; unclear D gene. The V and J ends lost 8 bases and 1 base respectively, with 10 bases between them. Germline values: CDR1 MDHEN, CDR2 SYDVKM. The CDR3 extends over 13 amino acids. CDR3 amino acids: CASLKSGTDTQYF. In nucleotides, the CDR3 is TGTGCCAGCCTGAAAAGCGGCACAGATACGCAGTATTTT.

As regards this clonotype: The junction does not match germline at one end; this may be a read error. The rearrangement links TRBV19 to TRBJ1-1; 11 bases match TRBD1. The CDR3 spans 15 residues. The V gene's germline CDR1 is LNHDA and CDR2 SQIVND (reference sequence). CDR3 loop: CTSSLPGQGDTGAFF. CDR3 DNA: TGTACCAGTAGTCTTCCGGGACAGGGGGACACTGGAGCTTTCTTT.

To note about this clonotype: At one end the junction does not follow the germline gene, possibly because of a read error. The CDR3, as DNA: TGTGACACTGGCGCACCGAACACTGGGGAGCTGTTTTTT. It translates to CDTGAPNTGELFF. This sequence joins TRBV24-1 and TRBJ2-2; the D is unclear. This CDR3 is 13 amino acids long. The germline V gene encodes CDR1 KGHDR and CDR2 SFDVKD.

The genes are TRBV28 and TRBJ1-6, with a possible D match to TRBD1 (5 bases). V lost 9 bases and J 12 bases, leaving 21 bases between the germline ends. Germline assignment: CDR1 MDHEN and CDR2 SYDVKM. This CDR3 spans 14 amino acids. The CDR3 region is CASVATARDLPLHF. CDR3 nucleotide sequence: TGTGCCAGTGTAGCGACAGCAAGAGATCTACCCCTCCACTTT.

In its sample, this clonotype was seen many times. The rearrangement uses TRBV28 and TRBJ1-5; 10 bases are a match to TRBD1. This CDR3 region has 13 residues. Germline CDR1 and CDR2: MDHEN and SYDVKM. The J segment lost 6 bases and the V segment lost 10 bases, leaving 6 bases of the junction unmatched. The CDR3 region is CANSRDRGQPQHF. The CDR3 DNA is TGTGCCAACTCTCGGGACAGGGGTCAGCCCCAGCATTTT.

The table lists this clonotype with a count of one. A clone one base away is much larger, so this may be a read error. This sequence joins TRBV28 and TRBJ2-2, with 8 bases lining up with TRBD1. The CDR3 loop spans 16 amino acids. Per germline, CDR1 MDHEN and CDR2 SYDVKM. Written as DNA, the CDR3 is TGTGCCATCAGTTCAGATGAAACAGGGGGCACCGGGGAGCTGTTTTTT. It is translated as CAISSDETGGTGELFF.

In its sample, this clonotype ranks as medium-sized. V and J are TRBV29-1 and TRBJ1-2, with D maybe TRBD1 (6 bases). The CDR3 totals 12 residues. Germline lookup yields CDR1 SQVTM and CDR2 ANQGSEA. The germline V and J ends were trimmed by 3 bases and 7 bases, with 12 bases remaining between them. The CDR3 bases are TGCAGCGTTGAGTCAGGGGCCGGTGGCTACACCTTC. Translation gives CSVESGAGGYTF.

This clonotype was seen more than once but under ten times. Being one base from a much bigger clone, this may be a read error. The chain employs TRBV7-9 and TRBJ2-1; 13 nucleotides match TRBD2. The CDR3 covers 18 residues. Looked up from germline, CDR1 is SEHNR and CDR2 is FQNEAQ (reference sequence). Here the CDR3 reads CTSSLAAGLAGVVREQFF. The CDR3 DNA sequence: TGTACCAGCAGCTTAGCGGCTGGACTAGCGGGAGTTGTTCGCGAGCAGTTCTTC.